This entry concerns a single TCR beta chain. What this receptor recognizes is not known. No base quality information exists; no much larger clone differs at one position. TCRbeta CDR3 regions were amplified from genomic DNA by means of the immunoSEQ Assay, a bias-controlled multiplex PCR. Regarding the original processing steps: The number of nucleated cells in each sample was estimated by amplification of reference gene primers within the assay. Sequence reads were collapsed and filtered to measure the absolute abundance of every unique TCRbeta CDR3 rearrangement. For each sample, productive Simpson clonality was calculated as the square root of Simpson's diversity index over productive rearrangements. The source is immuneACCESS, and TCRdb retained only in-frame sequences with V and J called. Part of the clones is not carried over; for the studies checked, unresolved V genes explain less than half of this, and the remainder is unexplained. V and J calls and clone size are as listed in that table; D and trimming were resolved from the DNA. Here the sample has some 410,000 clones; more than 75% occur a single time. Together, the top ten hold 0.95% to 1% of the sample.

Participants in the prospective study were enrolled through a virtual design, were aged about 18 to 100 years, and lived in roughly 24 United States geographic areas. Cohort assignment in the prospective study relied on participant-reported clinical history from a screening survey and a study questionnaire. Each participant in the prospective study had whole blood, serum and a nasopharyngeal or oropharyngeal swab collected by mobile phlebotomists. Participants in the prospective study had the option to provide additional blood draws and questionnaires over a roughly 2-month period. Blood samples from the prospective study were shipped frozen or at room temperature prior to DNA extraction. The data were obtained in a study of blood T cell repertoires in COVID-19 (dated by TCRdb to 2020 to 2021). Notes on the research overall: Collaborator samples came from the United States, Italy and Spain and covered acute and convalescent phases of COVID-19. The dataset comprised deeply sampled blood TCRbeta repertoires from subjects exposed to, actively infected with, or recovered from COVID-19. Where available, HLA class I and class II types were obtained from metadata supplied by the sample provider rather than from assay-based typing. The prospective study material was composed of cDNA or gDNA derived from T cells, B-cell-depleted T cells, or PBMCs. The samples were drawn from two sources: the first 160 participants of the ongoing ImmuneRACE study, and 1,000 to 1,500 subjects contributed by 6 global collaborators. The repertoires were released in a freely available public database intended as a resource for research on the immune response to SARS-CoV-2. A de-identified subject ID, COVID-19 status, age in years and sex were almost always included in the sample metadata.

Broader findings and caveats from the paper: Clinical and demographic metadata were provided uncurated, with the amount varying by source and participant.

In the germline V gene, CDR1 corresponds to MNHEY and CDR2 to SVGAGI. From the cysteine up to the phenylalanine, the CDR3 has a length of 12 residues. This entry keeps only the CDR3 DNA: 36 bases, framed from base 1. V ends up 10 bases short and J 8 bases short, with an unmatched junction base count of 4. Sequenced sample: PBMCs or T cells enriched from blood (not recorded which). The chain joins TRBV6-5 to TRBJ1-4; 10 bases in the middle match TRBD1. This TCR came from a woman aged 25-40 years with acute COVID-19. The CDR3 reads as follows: CATGTGVEKLFF. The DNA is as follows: TGTGCCACCGGGACAGGGGTGGAAAAACTGTTTTTT.